The present TCR beta chain was sequenced within a study of cytomegalovirus exposure and HLA in healthy donors. Study results and limitations: Cytomegalovirus-associated status was assigned to around 160 TCR beta chains. The tendency of first-cohort TCR clusters to co-occur in the 95 to 150 validation repertoires was the finding of a later analysis.

In regard to this clone: Its antigen is not identified.

The donors were part of the validation cohort, which consisted of under 150 subjects and was separate from the first cohort of several hundred subjects. The assay was immunoSEQ multiplex PCR, and TCRdb's table has in-frame clones only and misses some. Of 150,000 to 170,000 clones in the sample, about 86% are singletons; the top ten hold approximately 20%. The V gene end was trimmed by 4 bases and the J gene end by 1 base; junction bases not matched to a gene: 9. The CDR3 is made up of 16 amino acids. Germline CDR1 is MNHNY and CDR2 is SVGAGI (reference sequence). This receptor was obtained from a man aged 18 to 29 in good health and CMV-seropositive. Sequencing used PBMCs. This chain links TRBV6-6 with TRBJ2-5, with TRBD1 matching 7 bases. This CDR3 is CASSSPTGILQETQYF. CDR3 nucleotides: TGTGCCAGCAGTTCACCGACAGGGATCCTCCAAGAGACCCAGTACTTC.